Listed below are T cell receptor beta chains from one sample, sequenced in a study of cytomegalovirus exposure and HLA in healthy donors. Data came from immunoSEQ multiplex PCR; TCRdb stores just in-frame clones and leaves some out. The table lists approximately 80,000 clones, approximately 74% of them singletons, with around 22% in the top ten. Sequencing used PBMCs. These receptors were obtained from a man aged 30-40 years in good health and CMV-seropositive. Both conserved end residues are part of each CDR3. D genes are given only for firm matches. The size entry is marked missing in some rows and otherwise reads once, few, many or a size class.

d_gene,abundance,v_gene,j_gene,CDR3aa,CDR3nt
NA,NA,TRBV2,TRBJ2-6,CASRHTGSPGANVLTF,TGTGCCAGCAGACACACAGGGAGCCCTGGGGCCAACGTCCTGACTTTC
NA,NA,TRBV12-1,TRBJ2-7,CATLPPTATYEQYF,TGTGCCACCCTCCCACCGACAGCCACCTACGAGCAGTACTTC
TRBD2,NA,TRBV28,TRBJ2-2,CASSSPRSGGATGELFF,TGTGCCAGCAGTTCCCCTAGAAGCGGGGGAGCCACCGGGGAGCTGTTTTTT
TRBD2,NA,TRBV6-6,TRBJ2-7,CASSFRGGSSYEQYF,TGTGCCAGCAGTTTTCGGGGGGGATCCTCCTACGAGCAGTACTTC
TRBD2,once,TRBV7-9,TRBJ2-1,CASSLALAGEQFF,TGTGCCAGCAGCTTAGCTCTAGCGGGTGAGCAGTTCTTC
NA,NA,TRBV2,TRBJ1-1,CASSGRTERTEAFF,TGTGCCAGCAGTGGGAGGACCGAACGGACTGAAGCTTTCTTT
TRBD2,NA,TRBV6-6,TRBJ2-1,CASSQAGTSGSNEQFF,TGTGCCAGCAGCCAGGCCGGGACTAGCGGGAGCAATGAGCAGTTCTTC
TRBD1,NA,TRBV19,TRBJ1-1,CASSLGQANTEAFF,TGTGCCAGTAGTCTAGGACAGGCGAACACTGAAGCTTTCTTT
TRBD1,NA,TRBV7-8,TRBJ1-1,CASVRDRGTEAFF,TGTGCCAGCGTCCGGGACAGGGGCACTGAAGCTTTCTTT
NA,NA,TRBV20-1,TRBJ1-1,CSAYGTFEAFF,TGCAGTGCTTACGGGACTTTTGAAGCTTTCTTT
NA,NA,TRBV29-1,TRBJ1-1,CSVDTANTEAFF,TGCAGCGTTGATACAGCGAACACTGAAGCTTTCTTT
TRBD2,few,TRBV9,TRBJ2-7,CASSPGGGTSVDEQYF,TGTGCCAGCAGCCCAGGGGGGGGGACTAGCGTCGATGAGCAGTACTTC
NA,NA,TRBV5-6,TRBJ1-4,CASSSRPYGTNEKLFF,TGTGCCAGCAGCTCACGACCGTACGGGACTAATGAAAAACTGTTTTTT
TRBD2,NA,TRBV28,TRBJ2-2,CASSLAAGGGGELFF,TGTGCCAGCAGTTTGGCGGCGGGAGGGGGCGGGGAGCTGTTTTTT
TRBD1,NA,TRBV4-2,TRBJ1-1,CASSQEGDRGIHTEAFF,TGTGCCAGCAGCCAAGAGGGGGACAGGGGTATTCACACTGAAGCTTTCTTT
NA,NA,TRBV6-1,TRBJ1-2,CASSEVWGRNYGYTF,TGTGCCAGCAGTGAGGTATGGGGGCGCAACTATGGCTACACCTTC
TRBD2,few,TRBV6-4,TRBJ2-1,CASSESGGMNEQFF,TGTGCCAGCAGTGAAAGCGGGGGGATGAATGAGCAGTTCTTC
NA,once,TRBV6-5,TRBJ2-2,CASSYGKGSYTGELFF,TGTGCCAGCAGTTACGGGAAGGGGTCGTACACCGGGGAGCTGTTTTTT
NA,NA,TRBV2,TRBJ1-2,CASSELTNPYGYTF,TGTGCCAGCAGTGAGTTGACAAACCCCTATGGCTACACCTTC
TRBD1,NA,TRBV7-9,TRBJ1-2,CASSLDTGGNYGYTF,TGTGCCAGCAGCTTAGATACAGGGGGGAACTATGGCTACACCTTC
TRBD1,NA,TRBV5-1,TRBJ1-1,CASSLEGQGHTEAFF,TGCGCCAGCAGCTTGGAGGGACAGGGACACACTGAAGCTTTCTTT
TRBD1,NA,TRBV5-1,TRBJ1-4,CASSLGAGGGEKLFF,TGCGCCAGCTCCCTTGGGGCAGGGGGTGGAGAAAAACTGTTTTTT
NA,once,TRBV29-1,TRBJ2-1,CSVEKDSKHNEQFF,TGCAGCGTTGAGAAGGACAGTAAACACAATGAGCAGTTCTTC
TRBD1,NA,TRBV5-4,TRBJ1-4,CASSSRQGGANEKLFF,TGTGCCAGCAGCTCCCGACAGGGAGGAGCTAATGAAAAACTGTTTTTT
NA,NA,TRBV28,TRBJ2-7,CASSTARTDSYEQYF,TGTGCCAGCAGTACCGCGAGGACAGACTCCTACGAGCAGTACTTC
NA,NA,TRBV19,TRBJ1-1,CASSTYRGLNTEAFF,TGTGCCAGTAGTACCTATAGAGGCTTGAACACTGAAGCTTTCTTT
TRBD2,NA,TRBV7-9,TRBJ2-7,CASSPPSGSNEQYF,TGTGCCAGCAGCCCCCCTAGCGGGAGTAACGAGCAGTACTTC
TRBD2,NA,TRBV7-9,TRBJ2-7,CASSEDGRGSDEQYF,TGTGCCAGCAGCGAGGACGGGAGGGGATCGGACGAGCAGTACTTC
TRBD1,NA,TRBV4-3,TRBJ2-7,CASSQDGTGGYEQYF,TGCGCCAGCAGCCAAGACGGCACAGGGGGCTACGAGCAGTACTTC
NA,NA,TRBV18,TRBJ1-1,CASSPRAGQGTEAFF,TGTGCCAGCTCACCCCGGGCAGGGCAGGGCACTGAAGCTTTCTTT
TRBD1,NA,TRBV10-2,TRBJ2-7,CASSESTPGQGRPYEQYF,TGCGCCAGCAGTGAGTCGACTCCGGGACAGGGAAGACCCTACGAGCAGTACTTC
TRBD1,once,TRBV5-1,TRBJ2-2,CASSAGQVSNTGELFF,TGCGCCAGCAGCGCAGGACAGGTGTCGAACACCGGGGAGCTGTTTTTT
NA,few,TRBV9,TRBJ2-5,CASSHRQGQETQYF,TGTGCCAGCAGCCACCGCCAGGGACAAGAGACCCAGTACTTC
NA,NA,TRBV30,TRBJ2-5,CAFAIGETQYF,TGTGCCTTCGCCATCGGGGAGACCCAGTACTTC
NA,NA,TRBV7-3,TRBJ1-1,CASSGEGRGSTEAFF,TGTGCCAGCAGCGGAGAAGGGCGGGGGTCCACTGAAGCTTTCTTT
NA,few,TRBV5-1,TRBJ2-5,CASSLQGLGETQYF,TGCGCCAGCAGCCTCCAGGGTTTGGGCGAGACCCAGTACTTC
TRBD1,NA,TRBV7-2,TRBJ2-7,CASRLGQGTYEQYF,TGTGCCAGCAGGCTCGGACAGGGAACCTACGAGCAGTACTTC
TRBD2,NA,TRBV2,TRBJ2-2,CASSAGGARAGELFF,TGTGCCAGCAGTGCGGGAGGGGCGAGGGCCGGGGAGCTGTTTTTT
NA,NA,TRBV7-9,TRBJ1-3,CASSLANPGQGNTIYF,TGTGCCAGCAGCTTAGCGAATCCAGGGCAGGGCAACACCATATATTTT
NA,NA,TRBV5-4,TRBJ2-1,CASSFSPYNEQFF,TGTGCCAGCAGCTTTAGTCCCTACAATGAGCAGTTCTTC
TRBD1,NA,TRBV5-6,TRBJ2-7,CASSHRTGEQYF,TGTGCCAGCAGCCATAGGACAGGCGAGCAGTACTTC
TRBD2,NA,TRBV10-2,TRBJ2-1,CASSPTSPGGLITQFF,TGCGCCAGCAGTCCGACTAGTCCGGGGGGTCTTATCACACAGTTCTTC
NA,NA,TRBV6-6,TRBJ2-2,CASLMGSTGELFF,TGTGCCAGCCTCATGGGGAGCACCGGGGAGCTGTTTTTT
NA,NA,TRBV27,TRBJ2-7,CASSLLSPSSYEQYF,TGTGCCAGCAGTTTACTATCTCCGAGCTCCTACGAGCAGTACTTC
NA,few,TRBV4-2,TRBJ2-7,CASSQVSRGEQYF,TGTGCCAGCAGCCAAGTGTCTAGGGGCGAGCAGTACTTC